Below are 6 T cell receptor beta chains sequenced from a single sample in a study of monozygotic twins with inflammatory bowel disease. TCRdb reanalyzed the 5' RACE reads and collapses them to one entry per CDR3 protein, without DNA. This sample contains around 380,000 distinct CDR3 sequences. The specimen sequenced was blood. These receptor sequences come from a human donor with ulcerative colitis or Crohn's disease, or a healthy co-twin of an affected twin (not recorded which).

The chain has TRBV20-1 and TRBJ1-1; the D call from TCRdb, TRBD1, cannot be confirmed without DNA. There are 17 residues in the CDR3. From germline, CDR1 is DFQATT and CDR2 SNEGSKA (reference sequence). CDR3 protein: CSASPHRSIVTNTEAFF.

The rearrangement joins TRBV9 to TRBJ1-1. This CDR3 has 14 residues. CDR1 is SGDLS, CDR2 YYNGEE, per germline. This CDR3 is CASSVDRAGTEAFF.

This chain uses TRBV20-1 with TRBJ1-2; TCRdb outputs TRBD1, but without DNA this stays unchecked. CDR1 and CDR2 (germline): DFQATT, SNEGSKA (reference sequence). The CDR3 consists of 14 residues. CDR3 sequence reads: CSATDSAFTYGYTF.

The J gene is TRBJ1-6, the V gene TRBV20-1; the D call of TRBD1 rests on TCRdb alone, since no DNA is present to check it. This CDR3 has 14 amino acids. Germline V gene sequence: CDR1 DFQATT, CDR2 SNEGSKA (reference sequence). CDR3 in amino acids: CSARGRGTNSPLHF.

The rearrangement uses TRBV6-5 and TRBJ2-2. Germline values: CDR1 MNHEY, CDR2 SVGAGI. This CDR3 has 15 residues. CDR3 in amino acids: CASSYTENGAGELFF.

The V call is TRBV4-1, the J call TRBJ2-3; the TRBD2 assignment by TCRdb is unverifiable without DNA. Per the germline V gene, CDR1 is MGHRA and CDR2 is YSYEKL. The CDR3 loop spans 21 amino acids. The CDR3 is CASSQEGAWATGAGATDTQYF.